A single sample gave rise to the 29 T cell receptor beta chains below, sequenced in a study of shared clonotypes between healthy human individuals. Data came from immunoSEQ multiplex PCR; TCRdb stores just in-frame clones and leaves some out. Among about 680,000 clones listed, approximately 75% were seen once. Sequencing input: memory CD4+ T cells sorted from blood. As for subset: CD45RA-negative fraction. These receptors all stem from a woman aged 25 to 39 in good health.

J is TRBJ2-5 and V is TRBV7-2; a weak D match, TRBD2 (6 bases). The CDR3 length is 13 residues. Trimming pared 4 bases from V and 2 bases from J, leaving 8 bases between. Germline CDR1 and CDR2: SGHTA and FQGNSA. CDR3 sequence reads: CASSYGTQETQYF. DNA of the CDR3: TGTGCCAGCAGCTACGGGACTCAAGAGACCCAGTACTTC.

This clone was seen many times. The chain is built from TRBV7-2 and TRBJ2-5; D remains ambiguous. Germline loops: CDR1 SGHTA, CDR2 FQGNSA. The germline V and J ends were trimmed by 2 bases and 4 bases, with 5 bases remaining between them. CDR3 length: 12 amino acids. The chain's CDR3 is CASSLFTETQYF. The CDR3 bases are TGTGCCAGCAGCTTATTTACAGAGACCCAGTACTTC.

The chain carries TRBV25-1 and TRBJ2-5, with D uncertain. The CDR3 is made up of 12 amino acids. CDR1 is MGHDK, CDR2 SYGVNS, per germline. The V end lost 0 bases, the J end lost 5 bases, and 4 bases lay between the germline ends. Here the CDR3 reads CASSEYRETQYF. Here the CDR3 DNA reads TGTGCCAGCAGTGAATATCGGGAGACCCAGTACTTC. The variable domain in full, completed from reference TRBV25-1 and TRBJ2-5, reads EADIYQTPRYLVIGTGKKITLECSQTMGHDKMYWYQQDPGMELHLIHYSYGVNSTEKGDLSSESTVSRIRTEHFPLTLESARPSHTSQYLCASSEYRETQYFGPGTRLLVL.

This rearrangement joins TRBV28 to TRBJ1-2; TRBD1 might be the D (5 bases). The CDR3 is 13 residues long. Per the germline V gene, CDR1 is MDHEN and CDR2 is SYDVKM. Trimming removed 7 bases from V and 8 bases from J, with 17 bases in between. The CDR3 coding sequence is TGTGCCAGCACAACCGGACACCAATGGGGCTACACCTTC. This codes for CASTTGHQWGYTF.

The genes are TRBV21-1 and TRBJ2-7. TRBV21-1 is an annotated pseudogene. The CDR3 contains 14 residues. The CDR3 DNA reads as TGTGCCAGCAGCATTAGGCTCCGCTCCTACGAGCAGTACTTC. Translation gives CASSIRLRSYEQYF.

The chain joins TRBV28 to TRBJ2-1; 10 bases fit TRBD2. CDR3 length: 17 amino acids. Trimming took 5 bases from V and 7 from J; bases not matched to a gene: 14. Germline V gives CDR1 MDHEN, CDR2 SYDVKM. The CDR3 nucleotides read TGTGCCAGCAGTGGCCACCCACTAGCGGGGAGGAGGAATGAGCAGTTCTTC. This translates into CASSGHPLAGRRNEQFF.

The chain links TRBV4-2 to TRBJ2-1; TRBD2 matches at 10 bases. The V gene's germline CDR1 is LGHNA and CDR2 YNFKEQ. J lost 9 bases, V lost 4 bases, and 15 bases had no gene match. The CDR3 totals 17 residues. The CDR3 reads CASSRLRGLAGESEQFF. The DNA of the CDR3 is TGTGCCAGCAGCCGCCTGAGGGGGCTAGCGGGAGAAAGTGAGCAGTTCTTC.

This sequence joins TRBV28 and TRBJ2-7; possibly TRBD1 for D (6 bases). V was clipped by 5 bases and J by 0 bases, with 14 bases between them. The CDR3 loop spans 15 amino acids. Looked up from germline, CDR1 is MDHEN and CDR2 is SYDVKM. CDR3 DNA: TGTGCCAGCAGTCGATACCGGGACAACTCCTACGAGCAGTACTTC. Translating gives CASSRYRDNSYEQYF.

The chain is built from TRBV19 and TRBJ1-5; D remains ambiguous. Trimming took off 5 bases at V and 6 bases at J, with 17 bases between the two ends. Germline assignment: CDR1 LNHDA and CDR2 SQIVND (reference sequence). CDR3 length: 15 amino acids. The CDR3 spells CASSYAVIGSQPQHF. The CDR3 DNA follows: TGTGCCAGTAGTTACGCCGTAATCGGAAGTCAGCCCCAGCATTTT.

V usage is TRBV19 and J usage is TRBJ2-7; tentative D call: TRBD2 (6 bases). V was clipped by 1 base and J by 0 bases, with 7 bases between them. Germline CDR1 LNHDA, CDR2 SQIVND (reference sequence). CDR3 length: 14 residues. CDR3 residues: CASSIGTNSYEQYF. CDR3 in DNA: TGTGCCAGTAGTATAGGGACTAACTCCTACGAGCAGTACTTC.

CDR3 amino acids: CAISEEYSTDTQYF. In DNA, the CDR3 is TGTGCCATCAGTGAAGAGTATAGCACAGATACGCAGTATTTT. The rearrangement joins TRBV10-3 to TRBJ2-3, with unresolved D. CDR3 size: 14 residues. Trimming removed 3 bases at V and 0 bases at J, with 7 bases between. CDR1 is ENHRY, CDR2 SYGVKD, per germline.

The gene calls are TRBV6-5 and TRBJ2-1, with 8 positions matching TRBD2. This CDR3 is 15 amino acids long. The V segment lost 7 bases and the J segment 3 bases; nucleotides outside the gene matches: 8. Looked up from germline, CDR1 is MNHEY and CDR2 is SVGAGI. The CDR3 sequence is CASTITSGGYNEQFF. Written as DNA, the CDR3 is TGTGCCAGCACTATTACTAGCGGAGGCTACAATGAGCAGTTCTTC.

This rearrangement joins TRBV7-9 to TRBJ2-5; D possibly corresponds to TRBD2 (6 bases). TRBJ2-7 explains the end of the DNA better; the J call may be wrong. There are 15 residues in the CDR3. Germline V gene sequence: CDR1 SEHNR, CDR2 FQNEAQ (reference sequence). CDR3 in DNA: TGTGCCAGCAGCCCGGGGGACGGGGGATTTTACGAGCAGTACTTC. Amino acids: CASSPGDGGFYEQYF.

This clone was picked up a small number of times. V and J are TRBV7-7 and TRBJ2-5; possibly TRBD2 for D (6 bases). CDR3 length: 14 amino acids. CDR1 and CDR2 (germline): SSHAT, FNYEAQ (reference sequence). V lost 5 bases, J lost 5 bases, and 15 bases lay in between. The chain's CDR3 is CASSHGSGGETQYF. The CDR3 DNA follows: TGTGCCAGCAGCCACGGGAGCGGTGGGGAGACCCAGTACTTC. Using reference TRBV7-7 and TRBJ2-5 for the parts outside the CDR3, the full variable domain is GAGVSQSPRYKVTKRGQDVTLRCDPISSHATLYWYQQALGQGPEFLTYFNYEAQPDKSGLPSDRFSAERPEGSISTLTIQRTEQRDSAMYRCASSHGSGGETQYFGPGTRLLVL.

V usage is TRBV28 and J usage is TRBJ1-5; D gene unclear. This CDR3 has 13 residues. Germline V gene sequence: CDR1 MDHEN, CDR2 SYDVKM. V was pared by 7 bases and J by 7 bases, with 14 bases between. CDR3 in amino acids: CASTNAKRQPQHF. In DNA form, the CDR3 reads TGTGCCAGCACCAATGCAAAACGGCAGCCCCAGCATTTT. Full variable domain (missing parts from reference TRBV28 and TRBJ1-5): DVKVTQSSRYLVKRTGEKVFLECVQDMDHENMFWYRQDPGLGLRLIYFSYDVKMKEKGDIPEGYSVSREKKERFSLILESASTNQTSMYLCASTNAKRQPQHFGDGTRLSIL.

The CDR3 DNA reads as TGTGCCAGCAGTGACCAGGGGACAGCCTCCCGGCAGTTCTTC. Its translation: CASSDQGTASRQFF. The chain carries TRBV6-4 and TRBJ2-1, with 7 nucleotides matching TRBD1. The V segment lost 2 bases and the J segment 12 bases; nucleotides outside the gene matches: 10. This CDR3 is 14 amino acids long. Germline loops: CDR1 MRHNA, CDR2 SNTAGT.

The chain uses TRBV5-1 and TRBJ1-6; D remains ambiguous. V lost 4 bases to trimming and J lost 6 bases, with 23 bases between them. The germline CDR1 and CDR2 sequences are SGHRS and YFSETQ. The CDR3 length is 18 residues. CDR3 DNA: TGCGCCAGCAGCCCGTCGGAGCGTCAGAAAACGGGTAATTCACCCCTCCACTTT. This gives the protein CASSPSERQKTGNSPLHF. Full variable domain (remainder filled in from reference TRBV5-1 and TRBJ1-6): KAGVTQTPRYLIKTRGQQVTLSCSPISGHRSVSWYQQTPGQGLQFLFEYFSETQRNKGNFPGRFSGRQFSNSRSEMNVSTLELGDSALYLCASSPSERQKTGNSPLHFGNGTRLTVT.

The chain couples TRBV2 to TRBJ1-1, with 7 bases that match TRBD1. Germline CDR1 is SNHLY and CDR2 is FYNNEI. Germline trimming cut 4 bases from V and 2 bases from J; bases unmatched to any gene: 7. The length of the CDR3 is 15 residues. CDR3 nucleotide sequence: TGTGCCAGCAGTGCCTACGGGACAGTAAACACTGAAGCTTTCTTT. Translating gives CASSAYGTVNTEAFF.

The chain couples TRBV19 to TRBJ1-4; 7 bases agree with TRBD1. J was trimmed by 5 bases and V by 8 bases; bases with no gene match: 14. This CDR3 region has 16 residues. CDR1 is LNHDA and CDR2 is SQIVND in the germline V gene (reference sequence). CDR3 nucleotides: TGTGCCAGTGCCCCGACTACCGGGACAGCGAATGAAAAACTGTTTTTT. This translates into CASAPTTGTANEKLFF.

The chain carries TRBV29-1 and TRBJ2-3; no definite D call. V was pared by 4 bases and J by 6 bases, with 11 bases between. This CDR3 is 12 amino acids long. Germline CDR1 SQVTM, CDR2 ANQGSEA. CDR3: CSVVLGGDTQYF. In DNA form, the CDR3 reads TGCAGCGTTGTTCTGGGTGGCGATACGCAGTATTTT.

At least ten counts were recorded for this clone. V is TRBV5-1 and J is TRBJ1-6, with a weak D call TRBD1 (5 bases). In germline, CDR1 is SGHRS, CDR2 YFSETQ. The CDR3 sequence is 19 residues long. V was cut by 0 bases and J by 0 bases, with 16 bases left in between. For the CDR3, the DNA is TGCGCCAGCAGCTTGGGAAGGGACGGATGGAGCTCCTATAATTCACCCCTCCACTTT. It translates to CASSLGRDGWSSYNSPLHF.

Only a few counts were recorded for this clone. The chain recombines TRBV28 with TRBJ2-5; 7 bases are shared with TRBD2. TRBJ2-7 matches the DNA end more closely, so the J call is doubtful. CDR1 and CDR2 from the germline V gene are MDHEN and SYDVKM. This CDR3 has 15 residues. The DNA for the CDR3 is TGTGCCAGCAGTCTACTAGCGATTACCTCCTACGAGCAGTACTTC. Its protein is CASSLLAITSYEQYF.

J is TRBJ1-5 and V is TRBV7-3; D gene unclear. Germline-derived CDR1 and CDR2 are SGHTA and FQGTGA. Trimming took 5 bases from V and 3 from J, leaving 8 bases between them. This CDR3 has 13 amino acids. The CDR3 spells CASSQDPNQPQHF. As DNA, the CDR3 is TGTGCCAGCAGCCAGGACCCCAATCAGCCCCAGCATTTT.

Concerning this clone: Other DNA sequences in this sample translate to the same CDR3. V usage is TRBV5-1 and J usage is TRBJ2-1; 8 bases map to TRBD2. V trimming: 5 bases; J trimming: 2 bases; junction bases outside the gene matches: 6. CDR1 is SGHRS, CDR2 YFSETQ, per germline. This CDR3 spans 15 amino acids. CDR3: CASSQTSGAYNEQFF. The CDR3 DNA sequence: TGCGCCAGCAGTCAAACTAGCGGAGCCTACAATGAGCAGTTCTTC.

The chain joins TRBV7-2 to TRBJ1-3; D uncertain. This CDR3 is built from 15 residues. V lost 5 bases and J lost 4, with 15 bases in between. Looked up from germline, CDR1 is SGHTA and CDR2 is FQGNSA. Here the CDR3 DNA reads TGTGCCAGCAGCCTTCTTGGAATTTCCGGAAACACCATATATTTT. This codes for CASSLLGISGNTIYF.

Points on this clone: Additional DNA sequences in this sample encode the identical CDR3. The chain employs TRBV18 and TRBJ1-1; weak D call: TRBD1 (5 bases). Trimming shortened V by 3 bases and J by 0 bases, and 11 bases separated the two germline ends. This CDR3 contains 15 residues. Germline loops: CDR1 KGHSH, CDR2 LQKENI. The DNA of the CDR3 is TGTGCCAGCTCACCTCGGACGGACATGAACACTGAAGCTTTCTTT. This encodes CASSPRTDMNTEAFF.

The chain has TRBV9 and TRBJ1-2; D is possibly TRBD1 (5 bases). Germline CDR1 reads SGDLS; CDR2 reads YYNGEE. The CDR3 contains 14 residues. With 7 bases removed from V and 2 bases from J, the gap between germline ends came to 15 bases. CDR3: CASLQGEPNYGYTF. In DNA, the CDR3 is TGTGCCAGCCTCCAAGGGGAACCGAACTATGGCTACACCTTC.

The chain is built from TRBV9 and TRBJ2-7, with D perhaps matching TRBD2 (6 bases). The CDR3 contains 14 residues. Per germline, CDR1 SGDLS and CDR2 YYNGEE. The CDR3 nucleotides read TGTGCAAGGGTTCCCATAGCGGTAGTCAGGGAGCAGTACTTC. Protein sequence: CARVPIAVVREQYF.

The chain is built from TRBV29-1 and TRBJ2-1; D may be TRBD2 (6 bases). The germline V and J ends were trimmed by 4 bases and 5 bases, with 12 bases remaining between them. Germline CDR1 and CDR2: SQVTM and ANQGSEA. The CDR3 runs 13 residues. The CDR3 coding sequence is TGCAGCGTTGCTAGCGCCAGGAACAATGAGCAGTTCTTC. It translates to CSVASARNNEQFF.